Each of the 10 T cell receptor beta chains below was sequenced from the same sample in a study of read filtering for tumor transcriptome and immune sequencing. The library was built from about 400 ng RNA with molecular barcoded adaptors for alpha/delta and beta/gamma chains. TCRdb reanalysed the reads using MiXCR and keeps one entry per CDR3 protein. Of around 50,000 distinct CDR3 sequences listed, 20% to 25% were seen once; the top ten hold approximately 18%. The source material was a population of CD138-negative cells sorted from bone marrow. Source of these receptors: a donor at least 40 years old with multiple myeloma.

On this clonotype: This is likely a read error, given that the CDR3 carries no conserved phenylalanine or tryptophan at its end. No DNA is shown, since the ends of the CDR3 on it are uncertain; the CDR3 is the one TCRdb lists. The CDR3 reads CAGSYPGTGTHS. The chain is built from TRBV6-2 or TRBV6-3 and TRBJ1-6; the table names TRBD1, a call not compared with the DNA. Looked up from germline, CDR1 is MNHEY and CDR2 is SVGEGT. Both ends counted, the CDR3 spans 12 residues.

The genes are TRBV28 and TRBJ2-5; possibly TRBD1 for D (5 bases). V was shortened by 6 bases and J by 2 bases, with 16 bases between the two germline ends. The CDR3 has 15 amino acids. The germline V gene encodes CDR1 MDHEN and CDR2 SYDVKM. In DNA form, the CDR3 reads TGTGCCAGCAGCCCCCTTGGCAGGGCTCAAGAGACCCAGTACTTC. This gives the protein CASSPLGRAQETQYF.

There are many counts of this clonotype. The CDR3 DNA sequence: TGCAGTGCTAGCCCCCTCTCCCCGGATGGCTACACCTTC. Encoded protein: CSASPLSPDGYTF. This chain connects TRBV20-1 to TRBJ1-2; D unclear. The CDR3 is 13 residues long. Germline-derived CDR1 and CDR2 are DFQATT and SNEGSKA (reference sequence). Trimming cost V 3 bases and J 6 bases, with 14 bases left between them.

This clonotype was counted many times. This rearrangement joins TRBV7-3 to TRBJ2-1, with 7 bases lining up with TRBD2. The ends lost 6 bases at V and 3 bases at J; junction bases unmatched: 8. The CDR3 runs 15 residues. Germline V CDR1 and CDR2: SGHTA, FQGTGA. The CDR3 reads CASSRGLADYNEQFF. The CDR3, as DNA: TGTGCCAGCAGTCGAGGGCTAGCGGACTACAATGAGCAGTTCTTC.

This clonotype was observed many times. V is TRBV6-1 and J is TRBJ2-1, with 11 positions matching TRBD1. This CDR3 region has 14 residues. Germline V lookup: CDR1 MNHNS, CDR2 SASEGT. The J segment lost 4 bases and the V segment lost 7 bases, leaving 3 bases of the junction unmatched. CDR3 DNA: TGTGCCAGCAAAGGGACAGGGGGTTACAATGAGCAGTTCTTC. This gives the protein CASKGTGGYNEQFF.

In its sample, this clonotype was seen many times. This chain uses TRBV7-2 with TRBJ2-5; 8 bases are a match to TRBD2. Germline V gives CDR1 SGHTA, CDR2 FQGNSA. The length of the CDR3 is 15 residues. Trimming at V came to 0 bases and at J to 2 bases, leaving 2 bases not matched to a gene. CDR3 sequence reads: CASSLALAEQETQYF. In nucleotides, the CDR3 is TGTGCCAGCAGCTTAGCACTAGCGGAGCAAGAGACCCAGTACTTC.

At least ten counts were recorded for this clonotype. This rearrangement joins TRBV5-4 to TRBJ1-1, with D unclear. Germline V CDR1 and CDR2: SGHNT, YYREEE (reference sequence). The CDR3 is made up of 13 amino acids. Trimming took 2 bases from V and 6 from J, leaving 11 bases between them. CDR3 protein: CASSFPGKSEAFF. The CDR3 region has the DNA TGTGCCAGCAGCTTCCCCGGGAAGTCTGAAGCTTTCTTT.

The CDR3 region is CASSYLRSGTGAGDTQYF. Written as DNA, the CDR3 is TGTGCCAGCAGTTACCTACGATCCGGGACAGGGGCCGGAGATACGCAGTATTTT. V is TRBV6-5 and J is TRBJ2-3; TRBD1 agrees at 10 bases. CDR3 length equals 18 residues. Per the germline V gene, CDR1 is MNHEY and CDR2 is SVGAGI. V lost 2 bases, J lost 5 bases, and 13 bases stayed unmatched.

This clonotype was detected only a few times. The chain joins TRBV10-3 to TRBJ2-3, with 12 nucleotides matching TRBD2. V lost 7 bases, J lost 4 bases, and 9 bases stayed unmatched. The CDR3 length is 16 residues. From germline, CDR1 is ENHRY and CDR2 SYGVKD. The CDR3 region is CAIKGSSGRGADTQYF. CDR3 coding DNA: TGTGCCATCAAAGGCTCTAGCGGGAGGGGTGCAGATACGCAGTATTTT.

V gene TRBV12-3 or TRBV12-4 combines with J gene TRBJ1-2; 7 bases match TRBD1. This CDR3 contains 13 residues. With V trimmed by 6 bases and J by 4 bases, 5 bases remained unmatched. CDR3 residues: CASRLTGVYGYTF. The CDR3 nucleotides are TGTGCCAGCAGACTTACAGGGGTCTATGGCTACACCTTC.